This passage covers 31 T cell receptor beta chains from one sample sequenced in a study of T-cell reconstitution after alpha-beta-depleted transplantation in children. Unique molecular identifiers were used in preparing the TCRbeta library. TCRdb fed the PCR reads into MiXCR, producing one record per CDR3 protein. Among about 610,000 distinct CDR3 sequences listed, 10% were seen once. The sequenced sample was PBMCs from the stem cell graft donor, obtained from the stem cell graft. These receptor sequences come from a human donor who donated a stem cell graft to a child with acute myeloid leukemia.

This chain links TRBV29-1 with TRBJ2-7, with 7 nucleotides matching TRBD1. V shed 6 bases and J 1 base; nucleotides not matched to a gene: 3. The CDR3 has 12 amino acids. The germline V gene encodes CDR1 SQVTM and CDR2 ANQGSEA. CDR3 loop: CSVYRGSYEQYF. The CDR3 nucleotides are TGCAGCGTCTACAGGGGATCCTACGAGCAGTACTTC.

This clonotype has just a few counts. This chain links TRBV5-1 with TRBJ2-7; D gene unclear. Germline V gene data show CDR1 as SGHRS and CDR2 as YFSETQ. V lost 4 bases to trimming and J lost 3 bases, with 14 bases between them. The CDR3 totals 14 residues. Here the CDR3 DNA reads TGCGCCAGCAGCACGTCAGGCCTTAACTACGAGCAGTACTTC. It translates to CASSTSGLNYEQYF.

At least ten counts were recorded for this clonotype. The chain combines TRBV10-3 with TRBJ2-3; 7 positions match TRBD2. Trimming at V came to 2 bases and at J to 2 bases, leaving 16 bases not matched to a gene. CDR1 and CDR2 from the germline V gene are ENHRY and SYGVKD. This CDR3 has 19 amino acids. The CDR3: CAISEGAPLAVDSTDTQYF. The CDR3 DNA is TGTGCCATCAGTGAGGGGGCTCCCCTAGCGGTGGATTCCACAGATACGCAGTATTTT.

The chain has TRBV5-1 and TRBJ2-1; 7 bases fit TRBD2. V lost 0 bases, J lost 8 bases, and 11 bases stayed unmatched. This CDR3 has 16 residues. Looked up from germline, CDR1 is SGHRS and CDR2 is YFSETQ. CDR3 sequence: CASSLGLAEPRDEQFF. DNA for the CDR3: TGCGCCAGCAGCTTGGGGCTAGCGGAGCCAAGGGATGAGCAGTTCTTC.

This clonotype was counted between two and nine times. This chain joins TRBV5-6 and TRBJ2-1; 7 bases are shared with TRBD2. The CDR3 contains 16 residues. Germline CDR1 reads SGHDT; CDR2 reads YYEEEE. V lost 2 bases, J lost 3 bases, and 8 bases stayed unmatched. As DNA, the CDR3 is TGTGCCAGCAGCTTACATGGGGGGGGGATCTACAATGAGCAGTTCTTC. This codes for CASSLHGGGIYNEQFF.

This clonotype was detected a few times. The chain links TRBV5-1 to TRBJ2-2, with TRBD2 identical over 9 bases. The CDR3 extends over 17 amino acids. Per germline, CDR1 SGHRS and CDR2 YFSETQ. V trimming: 4 bases; J trimming: 1 base; junction bases outside the gene matches: 8. The CDR3 nucleotides are TGCGCCAGCAGCCAAATAGCGGGAGTCGGGAACACCGGGGAGCTGTTTTTT. Its translation: CASSQIAGVGNTGELFF.

The chain uses TRBV24-1 and TRBJ2-1; 10 bases are a match to TRBD2. After removal of 0 bases from V and 7 bases from J, the junction contained 5 bases not matched to a gene. CDR1 is KGHDR, CDR2 SFDVKD, per germline. The CDR3 runs 16 residues. The CDR3 here is CATSDLRLAGENEQFF. Written as DNA, the CDR3 is TGTGCCACCAGTGATTTGAGGCTAGCGGGAGAGAATGAGCAGTTCTTC.

This clonotype has at least ten counts. The chain is built from TRBV10-3 and TRBJ2-1; D possibly corresponds to TRBD2 (5 bases). The CDR3 contains 15 residues. With 0 bases removed from V and 4 bases from J, the gap between germline ends came to 10 bases. Per germline, CDR1 ENHRY and CDR2 SYGVKD. CDR3 loop: CAISESRASYNEQFF. The CDR3 region has the DNA TGTGCCATCAGTGAGTCGAGGGCCTCTTACAATGAGCAGTTCTTC.

This clonotype was observed a handful of times. This chain connects TRBV27 to TRBJ2-3, with TRBD2 matching over 10 bases. In germline, CDR1 is MNHEY, CDR2 SMNVEV (reference sequence). The ends lost 6 bases at V and 6 bases at J; junction bases unmatched: 12. The CDR3 loop spans 16 amino acids. CDR3 DNA sequence: TGTGCCAGCAGCAGTCTAGAGCGGGAGGGCCGGGATACGCAGTATTTT. Translation: CASSSLEREGRDTQYF.

V usage is TRBV5-5 and J usage is TRBJ1-2; D is unclear. V was clipped by 4 bases and J by 0 bases, with 7 bases between them. The CDR3 has 13 residues. Per the germline V gene, CDR1 is SGHKS and CDR2 is YYEKEE (reference sequence). The DNA of the CDR3 is TGTGCCAGCAGCAAAAGTACTAACTATGGCTACACCTTC. Translating gives CASSKSTNYGYTF.

The chain employs TRBV11-3 and TRBJ2-4, with D possibly matching TRBD2 (6 bases). The CDR3 contains 16 residues. Trimming stripped 1 base from V and 6 bases from J, with 16 bases between. Germline CDR1 and CDR2: SGHNT and YENEEA. The CDR3 DNA is TGTGCCAGCAGCTTAGTAACAGGCGGGATGGGAAACATTCAGTACTTC. This encodes CASSLVTGGMGNIQYF.

This clonotype occurred many times. The CDR3 DNA follows: TGTGCCAGCACCCCCCAGGCCAGGGCCAATGAGCAGTTCTTC. It translates to CASTPQARANEQFF. The chain uses TRBV12-3 or TRBV12-4 and TRBJ2-1, with D maybe TRBD1 (5 bases). V shed 7 bases and J shed 6 bases, with 16 bases lying between them. This CDR3 spans 14 amino acids.

This clonotype came up a few times. V gene TRBV19 combines with J gene TRBJ2-7; tentatively, D is TRBD2 (6 bases). The length of the CDR3 is 13 residues. V lost 2 bases to trimming and J lost 5 bases, with 10 bases between them. Looked up from germline, CDR1 is LNHDA and CDR2 is SQIVND (reference sequence). CDR3 residues: CASSIWGGDEQYF. The CDR3 nucleotides read TGTGCCAGTAGTATATGGGGAGGCGACGAGCAGTACTTC. The full variable domain, completed using reference TRBV19 and TRBJ2-7, is DGGITQSPKYLFRKEGQNVTLSCEQNLNHDAMYWYRQDPGQGLRLIYYSQIVNDFQKGDIAEGYSVSREKKESFPLTVTSAQKNPTAFYLCASSIWGGDEQYFGPGTRLTVT.

This clonotype was counted many times. V and J are TRBV7-3 and TRBJ2-3; D call uncertain. V lost 0 bases and J 4 bases, leaving 5 bases between the germline ends. The CDR3 is 13 residues long. Germline values: CDR1 SGHTA, CDR2 FQGTGA. This chain's CDR3 is CASSLTLADTQYF. The CDR3, as DNA: TGTGCCAGCAGCTTAACCCTAGCAGATACGCAGTATTTT.

This chain joins TRBV29-1 and TRBJ2-7; D is undetermined. The V gene lost 4 bases and the J gene lost 1 base, with 11 bases spanning the gap. The CDR3 loop spans 13 amino acids. The germline V gene encodes CDR1 SQVTM and CDR2 ANQGSEA. The CDR3 spells CSVGVAKSYEQYF. CDR3 nucleotide sequence: TGCAGCGTTGGGGTTGCCAAATCCTACGAGCAGTACTTC.

Only a few counts were recorded for this clonotype. This sequence joins TRBV6-2 or TRBV6-3 and TRBJ2-2; either TRBD1 or TRBD2 may fit D (5 bases each). Germline V gene lookup returns CDR1 MNHEY and CDR2 SVGEGT. CDR3 length: 16 residues. Trimming shortened V by 0 bases and J by 0 bases, and 8 bases separated the two germline ends. The CDR3 sequence is CASSYSRGSNTGELFF. In DNA, the CDR3 is TGTGCCAGCAGTTACTCGAGGGGATCGAACACCGGGGAGCTGTTTTTT.

This clonotype occurred once. The J gene is TRBJ2-6, the V gene TRBV7-6; D tentatively fits TRBD1 or TRBD2 (5 bases each). V lost 2 bases, J lost 4 bases, and 12 bases lay in between. This CDR3 has 16 residues. Germline V gives CDR1 SGHVS, CDR2 FNYEAQ. The CDR3 sequence: CASSLNGAQGANVLTF. CDR3 bases: TGTGCCAGCAGCTTAAACGGGGCGCAGGGGGCCAACGTCCTGACTTTC.

This clonotype was recorded at least ten times. The chain uses TRBV15 and TRBJ2-7; 11 nucleotides align to TRBD2. Losses at the gene ends were 2 bases for V and 4 bases for J; bases not matched to a gene: 4. In germline, CDR1 is LNHNV, CDR2 YYDKDF (reference sequence). The CDR3 consists of 15 residues. The DNA of the CDR3 is TGTGCCACCAGCAGAACCACTAGCGGGGGATACGAGCAGTACTTC. It codes for CATSRTTSGGYEQYF.

This clonotype has ten or more counts. The chain joins TRBV4-3 to TRBJ2-1; D ambiguous. Germline assignment: CDR1 LGHNA and CDR2 YSLEER. This CDR3 is built from 15 residues. Trimming pared 1 base from V and 6 bases from J, leaving 13 bases between. This CDR3 reads CASSQGLLLTNEQFF. Written as DNA, the CDR3 is TGCGCCAGCAGCCAAGGACTCCTACTCACCAATGAGCAGTTCTTC.

This clonotype was found a few times. This chain joins TRBV27 and TRBJ1-1, with 7 bases matching TRBD1. This CDR3 has 15 residues. V gave up 5 bases and J gave up 8 bases; unmatched junction bases: 14. Per germline, CDR1 MNHEY and CDR2 SMNVEV (reference sequence). CDR3 sequence: CASSPTGRGIVEAFF. For the CDR3, the DNA is TGTGCCAGCAGTCCGACAGGGCGGGGTATAGTGGAAGCTTTCTTT.

The genes are TRBV14 and TRBJ2-7; 10 positions match TRBD1. Trimming removed 3 bases from V and 2 bases from J; junction bases left unmatched: 4. This CDR3 is 15 amino acids long. In germline, CDR1 is SGHDN, CDR2 FVKESK. CDR3 sequence (DNA): TGTGCCAGCAGCCAGCTCGGGACAGGGGCCTACGAGCAGTACTTC. This translates into CASSQLGTGAYEQYF.

The V and J genes are TRBV27 and TRBJ1-5; the D gene is possibly TRBD1 (6 bases). CDR3 length equals 15 residues. Germline CDR1 is MNHEY and CDR2 is SMNVEV (reference sequence). V gave up 6 bases and J gave up 8 bases, with 20 bases separating them. CDR3 residues: CASSLTGPDWEPQHF. The DNA of the CDR3 is TGTGCCAGCAGCCTGACAGGTCCGGATTGGGAGCCCCAGCATTTT.

This clonotype appeared many times. V gene TRBV28 combines with J gene TRBJ1-5; tentatively, D is TRBD1 (5 bases). Deletions cut 5 bases from V and 1 base from J, with 18 bases between. The length of the CDR3 is 17 residues. CDR1 is MDHEN and CDR2 is SYDVKM in the germline V gene. For the CDR3, the DNA is TGTGCCAGCAGTCCACCTCCCAGGGTTAGGAGCAATCAGCCCCAGCATTTT. This sequence encodes CASSPPPRVRSNQPQHF.

This clonotype was seen many times. The gene calls are TRBV2 and TRBJ2-7; the D is unclear. The germline V and J ends were trimmed by 6 bases and 3 bases, with 21 bases remaining between them. Germline V lookup: CDR1 SNHLY, CDR2 FYNNEI. The CDR3 runs 16 residues. CDR3 sequence reads: CASRGSLPSFVYEQYF. In DNA, the CDR3 is TGTGCCAGCAGAGGTTCGCTGCCTTCCTTTGTCTACGAGCAGTACTTC.

This clonotype was counted many times. This rearrangement joins TRBV20-1 to TRBJ2-7; no clear D. Trimming left V 4 bases short and J 9 bases short, with 10 bases between. The CDR3 has 10 amino acids. Germline loops: CDR1 DFQATT, CDR2 SNEGSKA (reference sequence). For the CDR3, the DNA is TGCAGTGCTATCAGCGAGAGGCAGTACTTC. It translates to CSAISERQYF.

This clonotype was seen ten or more times. The chain links TRBV7-9 to TRBJ1-1; D gene ambiguous. This CDR3 has 14 residues. CDR1 is SEHNR, CDR2 FQNEAQ, per germline (reference sequence). The germline V and J ends were trimmed by 7 bases and 0 bases, with 12 bases remaining between them. CDR3 in DNA: TGTGCCAGCAAACAGAGTACCTTGAACACTGAAGCTTTCTTT. It codes for CASKQSTLNTEAFF.

This clonotype was picked up many times. The chain has TRBV7-3 and TRBJ2-1; 12 nucleotides match TRBD2. Germline trimming cut 5 bases from V and 8 bases from J; bases unmatched to any gene: 7. Germline V CDR1 and CDR2: SGHTA, FQGTGA. The length of the CDR3 is 15 residues. This chain's CDR3 is CASSVLAGGPHEQFF. The CDR3 DNA reads TGTGCCAGCAGCGTCCTAGCGGGAGGGCCGCATGAGCAGTTCTTC. Together with reference TRBV7-3 and TRBJ2-1, the CDR3 gives the full variable domain: GAGVSQTPSNKVTEKGKYVELRCDPISGHTALYWYRQSLGQGPEFLIYFQGTGAADDSGLPNDRFFAVRPEGSVSTLKIQRTERGDSAVYLCASSVLAGGPHEQFFGPGTRLTVL.

The sample holds many counts of this clonotype. This chain connects TRBV7-2 to TRBJ1-2; TRBD1 matches at 7 bases. V gave up 5 bases and J gave up 7 bases; unmatched junction bases: 7. Looked up from germline, CDR1 is SGHTA and CDR2 is FQGNSA. The CDR3 runs to 13 residues. This CDR3 is CASSIGTVSGYTF. Written as DNA, the CDR3 is TGTGCCAGCAGCATCGGGACAGTTTCTGGCTACACCTTC.

This clonotype was seen ten or more times. The chain employs TRBV10-3 and TRBJ2-7; TRBD1 aligns across 12 bases. The germline CDR1 and CDR2 sequences are ENHRY and SYGVKD. The junction had 5 bases not matched to a gene; V was cut back by 8 bases and J by 0 bases. The CDR3 extends over 15 amino acids. The CDR3 loop is CAIGGTGGVSYEQYF. DNA of the CDR3: TGTGCCATCGGCGGGACAGGGGGCGTCTCCTACGAGCAGTACTTC.

The rearrangement uses TRBV19 and TRBJ1-1; tentative D call: TRBD1 (6 bases). Looked up from germline, CDR1 is LNHDA and CDR2 is SQIVND (reference sequence). The CDR3 has 15 residues. Trimming shortened V by 2 bases and J by 1 base, and 11 bases separated the two germline ends. The CDR3 coding sequence is TGTGCCAGTAGTATAACACCAGGGGCGAACACTGAAGCTTTCTTT. Its protein is CASSITPGANTEAFF.

This clonotype was detected a few times. This sequence joins TRBV6-5 and TRBJ2-1; D may be TRBD2 (6 bases). The CDR3 runs 13 residues. Germline CDR1 is MNHEY and CDR2 is SVGAGI. V was cut by 5 bases and J by 8 bases, with 13 bases left in between. The CDR3 DNA reads TGTGCCAGCAGTAGCAGACTAGTTTATGAGCAGTTCTTC. The encoded protein is CASSSRLVYEQFF.